A selection of T cell receptor beta chains follows, all from one sample in a study of cytomegalovirus exposure and HLA in healthy donors. The data were produced by immunoSEQ multiplex PCR, yet TCRdb's version contains in-frame clones alone and is incomplete. The sample gives some 95,000 clones, just under 80% of which show up once; about 4% is in the top ten. The sequencing sample was made of PBMCs. All receptors derive from a woman aged 40 to 50 in good health and CMV-seropositive. CDR3s include the opening cysteine and the closing phenylalanine or tryptophan. A D gene is named only where the DNA matches it firmly. Clone size, where shown, is once, few, many, or a class for clones that have expanded.

TRBV2,NA,TRBJ2-3,15,TRBD2,TGTGCCAGCATTTACCGGGAGGGCCTCACAGATACGCAGTATTTT,CASIYREGLTDTQYF
TRBV7-2,NA,TRBJ2-7,15,NA,TGTGCCAGCAGTCCAGACGGTAGCAGCTCCTACGAGCAGTACTTC,CASSPDGSSSYEQYF
TRBV7-3,NA,TRBJ2-2,16,TRBD1,TGTGCCAGCAGCTTAAGGGGACAGGGGTACACCGGGGAGCTGTTTTTT,CASSLRGQGYTGELFF
TRBV2,NA,TRBJ1-1,13,NA,TGTGCCAGCGAGTTTAACGGCGGGGCTGAAGCTTTCTTT,CASEFNGGAEAFF
TRBV9,NA,TRBJ2-3,16,NA,TGTGCCAGCAGCGTAGAGGGTAGCGGAAGCACAGATACGCAGTATTTT,CASSVEGSGSTDTQYF
TRBV5-1,NA,TRBJ2-3,16,TRBD2,TGCGCCAGCAGCTTATCAGCGGGAGTAGGCACAGATACGCAGTATTTT,CASSLSAGVGTDTQYF
TRBV7-6,NA,TRBJ1-1,15,TRBD1,TGTGCCAGCAGCAACCTCCACAGGGGGGAACCCGAAGCTTTCTTT,CASSNLHRGEPEAFF
TRBV19,once,TRBJ2-3,17,TRBD2,TGTGCCAGTAGTTCACTAGCGGGAGGCCTAAGCACAGATACGCAGTATTTT,CASSSLAGGLSTDTQYF
TRBV5-1,NA,TRBJ2-2,16,NA,TGCGCCAGCAGCTTGGTACTAGCAGTAAACACCGGGGAGCTGCTTTTT,CASSLVLAVNTGELLF
TRBV30,few,TRBJ1-5,13,NA,TGTGCCTGGAGTCCCGCGGTAAAGAGCCCCCAGCATTTT,CAWSPAVKSPQHF
TRBV5-5,few,TRBJ2-2,16,TRBD1,TGTGCCAGCAGCTTGAATCCAGGGGGTTCGACCGGGGAGCTGTTTTTT,CASSLNPGGSTGELFF
TRBV5-5,once,TRBJ1-1,15,NA,TGTGCCAGCAGCTTGGAATCTGGGCCCGAAAGGAGGGCTTTCTTT,CASSLESGPERRAFF
TRBV5-6,NA,TRBJ2-7,15,NA,TGTGCCAGCAGCTTGGCAGGGCTCGCTTCCTACGAGCAGTACTTC,CASSLAGLASYEQYF
TRBV7-3,NA,TRBJ2-3,14,NA,TGTGCCAGCAGCTTAGGTGGAGGGCCAGATACGCAGTATTTT,CASSLGGGPDTQYF
TRBV4-1,NA,TRBJ2-2,16,NA,TGCGCCAGCAGCCAACTGGGGGGAGTAGGGACCGGGGAGCTGTTTTTT,CASSQLGGVGTGELFF
TRBV7-3,NA,TRBJ1-1,16,TRBD1,TGTGCCAGCAGCTCAGGGACAGGGACAGGGAACACTGAAGCTTTCTTT,CASSSGTGTGNTEAFF
TRBV1,NA,TRBJ2-2,17,NA,TGCACCAGCAGCCAAGGTAATAGCGGGAGTTGGACCGGGGAGCTGTTTTTT,CTSSQGNSGSWTGELFF
TRBV11-2,NA,TRBJ2-1,13,NA,TGTGCCAGCAGCTTAGGGGCGTACAATGAGCAGTTCTTC,CASSLGAYNEQFF
TRBV6-6,NA,TRBJ2-3,14,TRBD2,TGTGCCAGCATCATCAGCGGGAGTCAAGATACGCAGTATTTT,CASIISGSQDTQYF
TRBV9,NA,TRBJ1-2,16,NA,TGTGCCAGCAGCGCCCCGGGGCAGGGAGGGACCTATGGCTACACCTTC,CASSAPGQGGTYGYTF
TRBV7-9,NA,TRBJ2-7,14,TRBD2,TGTGCCAGCACCAGCGCGGGAGGACCCTACGAGCAGTACTTC,CASTSAGGPYEQYF
TRBV6-5,NA,TRBJ2-7,12,NA,TGTGCCAGCAGTCCAACAGGGAGAGAGCAGTACTTC,CASSPTGREQYF
TRBV7-9,NA,TRBJ2-5,17,TRBD2,TGTGCCAGCAGCTTAGGTGCTAGCGGGAGTATTAGGGAGACCCAGTACTTC,CASSLGASGSIRETQYF
TRBV7-8,NA,TRBJ2-1,19,TRBD2,TGTGCCAGCAGCCCCCGCACTAGCGGGAGTAGGTTTTCCTACAATGAGCAGTTCTTC,CASSPRTSGSRFSYNEQFF
TRBV10-1,NA,TRBJ2-7,14,NA,TGCGCCAGCAGTGAGTCAGGGGCGGCCAACGAGCAGTACTTC,CASSESGAANEQYF
TRBV6-5,NA,TRBJ1-1,14,TRBD1,TGTGCCAGCAGTTACGGGCAGGGGGGCACTGAAGCTTTCTTT,CASSYGQGGTEAFF
TRBV15,NA,TRBJ2-3,15,TRBD1,TGTGCCACCAGCAGAGGACAGGGGAACACAGATACGCAGTATTTT,CATSRGQGNTDTQYF
TRBV19,NA,TRBJ1-1,14,NA,TGTGCCAGTAGTATAGGAACAGCGGACACTGAAGCTTTCTTT,CASSIGTADTEAFF
TRBV2,NA,TRBJ1-5,15,NA,TGTGCCAGCAGTGAAGCCCCACAGAACAATCAGCCCCAGCATTTT,CASSEAPQNNQPQHF
TRBV28,NA,TRBJ2-1,16,NA,TGTGCCAGCAGCAGTTTCCGGGAGAGACATTACAATGAGCAGTTCTTC,CASSSFRERHYNEQFF
TRBV4-1,NA,TRBJ1-4,16,TRBD1,TGCGCCAGCAGCCAAGAACAGGGGGCAGGGAATGAAAAACTGTTTTTT,CASSQEQGAGNEKLFF
TRBV12-5,NA,TRBJ1-1,14,TRBD1,TGTGCTAGTGGCTTGACAGGGGGCTTTGTAGAAGCTTTCTTT,CASGLTGGFVEAFF
TRBV4-1,few,TRBJ2-2,13,TRBD1,TGCGCCAGCAGCCGGGACAGGACCGGGGAGCTGTTTTTT,CASSRDRTGELFF
TRBV6-1,NA,TRBJ1-4,14,NA,TGTGCCAGCATGTGGGGGGGGATGATCGAAAAACTGTTTTTT,CASMWGGMIEKLFF
TRBV5-1,NA,TRBJ1-5,15,NA,TGCGCCAGCGCTGAGGGCAGTTATAGCAATCAGCCCCAGCATTTT,CASAEGSYSNQPQHF
TRBV10-3,NA,TRBJ1-1,14,NA,TGTGCCATCAGTGCCCCGGGGGGGCAACCTGAAGCTTTCTTT,CAISAPGGQPEAFF
TRBV2,NA,TRBJ2-7,14,NA,TGTGCCAGCAAAACCGGGAGACAAACCTACGAGCAGTACTTC,CASKTGRQTYEQYF
TRBV6-1,once,TRBJ1-1,14,NA,TGTGCCAGCACCCGAGCGGGGTTGAACACTGAAGCTTTCTTT,CASTRAGLNTEAFF
TRBV5-6,NA,TRBJ2-2,15,NA,TGTGCCAGCAGCAAAGGACTGCTGAACACCGGGGAGCTGTTTTTT,CASSKGLLNTGELFF
TRBV5-8,NA,TRBJ2-5,15,TRBD2,TGTGCCAGCAGCTTCTGGACTAGCGGGAAAGAGACCCAGTACTTC,CASSFWTSGKETQYF
TRBV7-9,NA,TRBJ2-1,15,NA,TGTGCCAGCAGCTTAGATAGAGGGCACTACAATGAGCAGTTCTTC,CASSLDRGHYNEQFF
TRBV9,NA,TRBJ2-7,15,NA,TGTGCCAGCAGCGTAGGTCCCGACTCCGCCTACGAGCAGTACTTC,CASSVGPDSAYEQYF
TRBV6-6,few,TRBJ1-4,14,NA,TGTGCCAGCAGTCCACAGGGACCTCCAGAAAAACTGTTTTTT,CASSPQGPPEKLFF
TRBV11-2,NA,TRBJ2-1,16,TRBD2,TGTGCCAGCAGCCTCTTCGGGACTAGCGGCTACAATGAGCAGTTCTTC,CASSLFGTSGYNEQFF
TRBV5-1,once,TRBJ2-7,15,TRBD2,TGCGCCAGCAGCGCCGGGACTAGCGCCTCCTACGAGCAGTACTTC,CASSAGTSASYEQYF
TRBV9,NA,TRBJ2-4,17,NA,TGTGCCAGCAGCGTAGCCCCGACGGGGTTTGGCAAAAACATTCAGTACTTC,CASSVAPTGFGKNIQYF
TRBV27,NA,TRBJ2-1,13,NA,TGTGCCAGCAGTGTCAGGTCCTACAATGAGCAGTTCTTC,CASSVRSYNEQFF
TRBV4-1,NA,TRBJ2-7,16,TRBD2,TGCGCCAGCAGCCAAGAAGGCCTAGCGGGAGTTTACGAGCAGTACTTC,CASSQEGLAGVYEQYF
TRBV19,NA,TRBJ1-5,18,TRBD1,TGTGCCAGTAGTCCTATTTCGGGACAGACGATGGGCAATCAGCCCCAGCATTTT,CASSPISGQTMGNQPQHF
TRBV14,NA,TRBJ1-4,16,NA,TGTGCCAGCAGCCAAGATTTCGCGGGGATCAATGAAAAACTGTTTTTT,CASSQDFAGINEKLFF
TRBV14,NA,TRBJ2-7,13,NA,TGTGCCAGCAGGAGGGATGGGGACTACGAGCAGTACTTC,CASRRDGDYEQYF
TRBV28,few,TRBJ1-1,14,NA,TGTGCCAGCAGTCAAGGCGGGGCGGCCACTGAAGCTTTCTTT,CASSQGGAATEAFF
TRBV6-1,NA,TRBJ1-1,15,TRBD1,TGTGCCAGCAGTGAGCCGGGACAGGGTATCACTGAAGCTTTCTTT,CASSEPGQGITEAFF
TRBV18,NA,TRBJ1-1,14,TRBD1,TGTGCCAGCTCACCATCACGAGACAGGGGGCAGGCTTTCTTT,CASSPSRDRGQAFF
TRBV12-5,NA,TRBJ1-2,14,TRBD1,TGTGCTAGTGGATCTGGACAGGGCTACTATGGCTACACCTTC,CASGSGQGYYGYTF
TRBV29-1,NA,TRBJ2-1,12,NA,TGCAGCGCCCTGGGGTCCCGAGGGGAGCAGTTCTTC,CSALGSRGEQFF
TRBV11-2,NA,TRBJ2-2,15,NA,TGTGCCAGCAGCTTAGGTCGCGTCGGAGCCGGGGAGCTGTTTTTT,CASSLGRVGAGELFF